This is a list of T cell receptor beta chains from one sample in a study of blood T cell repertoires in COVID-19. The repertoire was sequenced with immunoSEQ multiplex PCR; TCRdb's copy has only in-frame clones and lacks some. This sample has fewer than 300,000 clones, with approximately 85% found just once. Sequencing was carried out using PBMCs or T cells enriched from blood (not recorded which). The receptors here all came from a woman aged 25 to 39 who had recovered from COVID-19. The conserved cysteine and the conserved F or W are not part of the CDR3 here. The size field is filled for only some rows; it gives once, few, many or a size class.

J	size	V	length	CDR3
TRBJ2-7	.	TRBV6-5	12	ASSLDRSLDEQY
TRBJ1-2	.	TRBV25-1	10	ASSGPYYGYT
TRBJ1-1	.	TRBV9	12	ASSVGQGNTEAF
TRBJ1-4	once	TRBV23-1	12	ASSPGPRGEKLF
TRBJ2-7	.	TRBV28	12	ASRDRVFSEEQY
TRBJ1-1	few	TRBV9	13	ASSVDPRGQGEAF
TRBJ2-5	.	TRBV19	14	ASSRLAGVVKETQY
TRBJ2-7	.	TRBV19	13	ASTFATGGSYEQY
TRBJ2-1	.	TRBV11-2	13	ASSFILAGGNEQF
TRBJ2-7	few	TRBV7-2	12	ASSPTSGTYEQY
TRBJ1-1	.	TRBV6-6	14	ASSYSGTGENTEAF
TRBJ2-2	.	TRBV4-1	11	ASRYRGSGELF
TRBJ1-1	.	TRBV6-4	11	ASSETGTTEAF
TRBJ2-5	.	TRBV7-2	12	ASSLTSGQETQY
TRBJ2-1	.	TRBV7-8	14	ASSSPQGGSYNEQF
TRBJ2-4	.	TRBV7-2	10	ASSLPGNIQY
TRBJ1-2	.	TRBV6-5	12	ASSNSPRNYGYT
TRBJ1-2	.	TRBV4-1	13	ASRNGGQGTYGYT
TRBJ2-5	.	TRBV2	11	ASSEVVPGAQY
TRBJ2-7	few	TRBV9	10	ASSVGGGEQY
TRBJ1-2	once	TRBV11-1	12	ASSDSSLDYGYT
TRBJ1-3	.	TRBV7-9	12	ASSLQGAGNTIY
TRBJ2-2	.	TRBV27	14	ASRLQALRNAGELF
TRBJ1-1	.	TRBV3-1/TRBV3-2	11	ASSRRQASWAF
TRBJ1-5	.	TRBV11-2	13	ASSLGTGYNQPQH
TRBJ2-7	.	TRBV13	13	ASSSGRGGSYEQY
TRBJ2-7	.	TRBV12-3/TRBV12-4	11	ASSSTGGHEQY
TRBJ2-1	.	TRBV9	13	ASSVGGDHYNEQF
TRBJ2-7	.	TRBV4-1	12	ASSHIGWPGEQY
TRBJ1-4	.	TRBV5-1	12	ASSPTGKNEKLF
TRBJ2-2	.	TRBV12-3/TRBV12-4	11	ASSLEDRPELF
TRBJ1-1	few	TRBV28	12	ASSFPELNTEAF
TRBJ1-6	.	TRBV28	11	ASRGGDNSPLH